This TCR beta chain derives from a study of monozygotic twins with inflammatory bowel disease. The study, taken as a whole, reports: For repertoire similarity, concordant twins did not differ from discordant twins, possibly because power was limited. IBD patients exhibited fewer clonotypes shared with other individuals than healthy twins, particularly with disease activity.

CDR1 is LNHNV and CDR2 is YYDKDF in the germline V gene (reference sequence). This CDR3 is built from 15 residues. TCRdb reprocessed the 5' RACE reads and reports one entry per CDR3 protein, with no DNA. Its clone listing holds approximately 420,000 distinct CDR3 sequences. A remark on this clonotype: Its antigen is not identified.

The receptor was derived from a human donor with ulcerative colitis or Crohn's disease, or a healthy co-twin of an affected twin (not recorded which). The J gene is TRBJ1-5, the V gene TRBV15. Sequencing used blood. CDR3 region: CATSRDAGIREPQHF.